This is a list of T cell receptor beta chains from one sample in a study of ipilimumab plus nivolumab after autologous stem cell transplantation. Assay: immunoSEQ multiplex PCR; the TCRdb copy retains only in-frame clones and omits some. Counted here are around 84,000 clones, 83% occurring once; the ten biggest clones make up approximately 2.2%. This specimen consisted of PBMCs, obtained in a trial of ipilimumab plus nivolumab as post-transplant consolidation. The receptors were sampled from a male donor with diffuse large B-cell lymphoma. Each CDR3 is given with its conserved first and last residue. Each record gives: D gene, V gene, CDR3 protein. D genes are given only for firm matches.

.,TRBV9,CASSRAGGYNQPQHF
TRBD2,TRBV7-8,CASSRVGGLNGANVLTF
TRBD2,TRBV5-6,CASSLAGGFTDTQYF
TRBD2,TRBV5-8,CASSLALTSGGHSTDTQYF
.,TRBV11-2,CASSLVREGETQYF
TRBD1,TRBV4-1,CASSQEYLDRVGAGYTF
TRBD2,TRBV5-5,CASSLSTGGLHNEQFF
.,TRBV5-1,CASSPFPTGSNQPQHF
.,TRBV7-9,CASSLEHGDTQYF
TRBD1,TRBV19,CASSPTGEGNTEAFF
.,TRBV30,CAWSVRPGTEAFF
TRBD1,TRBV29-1,CSVGDRGLPGANVLTF
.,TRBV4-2,CASSQDGRETEAFF
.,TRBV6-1,CASSRTGDDTEAFF
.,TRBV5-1,CASSLGGTSGTYEQYF
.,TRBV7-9,CASSFISGTPEAFF
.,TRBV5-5,CASSLLRQQETQYF
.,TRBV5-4,CASSLSSGVPNTEAFF
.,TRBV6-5,CASSGWEPQHF
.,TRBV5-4,CASSETAGRTDTQYF
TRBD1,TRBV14,CASSLLQGDGYGYTF
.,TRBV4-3,CASSPRNRDLYGYTF